This T cell receptor beta chain emerged from a study of blood T cell repertoires in COVID-19. Only in-frame clones appear in the TCRdb table, and some are missing; sequencing was by immunoSEQ multiplex PCR. The sample holds 250,000 or so clones, nearly 95% seen once. Germline CDR1 reads KGHDR; CDR2 reads SFDVKD. This CDR3 has 15 residues. V was cut by 3 bases and J by 4 bases, with 14 bases left in between. V usage is TRBV24-1 and J usage is TRBJ2-5; D might be TRBD1 (6 bases). Sequencing used peripheral blood. The clonotype comes from a man in his thirties or forties with COVID-19, enrolled during active disease. CDR3 bases: TGTGCCACCAGTGATAACAGGGTGGGTGGAGAGACCCAGTACTTC. It specifies CATSDNRVGGETQYF.